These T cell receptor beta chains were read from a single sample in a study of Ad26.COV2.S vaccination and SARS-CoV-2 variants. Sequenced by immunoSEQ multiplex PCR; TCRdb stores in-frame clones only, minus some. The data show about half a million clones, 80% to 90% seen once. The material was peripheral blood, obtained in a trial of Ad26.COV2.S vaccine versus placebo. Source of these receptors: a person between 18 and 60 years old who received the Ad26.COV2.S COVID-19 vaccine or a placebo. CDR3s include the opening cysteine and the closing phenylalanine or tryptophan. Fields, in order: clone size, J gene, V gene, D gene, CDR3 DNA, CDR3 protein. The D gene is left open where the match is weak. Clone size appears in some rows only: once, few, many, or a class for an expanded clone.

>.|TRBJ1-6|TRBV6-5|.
TGTGCCAGCAGACCCTCGTGGGCGTATAATTCACCCCTCCACTTT
CASRPSWAYNSPLHF
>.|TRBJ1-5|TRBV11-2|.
TGTGCCAGCAGCTTAGCAGGAGGGAGGGGTCAGCCCCAGCATTTT
CASSLAGGRGQPQHF
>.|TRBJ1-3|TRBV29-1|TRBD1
TGCAGCGTTGCTCAAGACAGGGGATCAGGAAACACCATATATTTT
CSVAQDRGSGNTIYF
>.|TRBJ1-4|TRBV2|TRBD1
TGTGCCAGCAGTACTGACAGGGGCCATAATGAAAAACTGTTTTTT
CASSTDRGHNEKLFF
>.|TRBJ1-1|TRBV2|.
TGTGCCAGCAGTGAGAGGACTGGGAACACTGAAGCTTTCTTT
CASSERTGNTEAFF
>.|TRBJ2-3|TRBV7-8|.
TGTGCCAGCAGCTTAGAGGCGGGACCCACTTGGGAGCAGTATTTT
CASSLEAGPTWEQYF
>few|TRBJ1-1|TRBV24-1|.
TGTGCCACCAGTGATTCTACAGGGTTAGAAGCTTTCTTT
CATSDSTGLEAFF
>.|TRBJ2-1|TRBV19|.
TGTGCCAGTAGTATGGGTTCCTACAATGAGCAGTTCTTC
CASSMGSYNEQFF
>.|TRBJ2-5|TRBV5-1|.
TGCGCCAGCAGCTGGTACCAAGAGACCCAGTACTTC
CASSWYQETQYF
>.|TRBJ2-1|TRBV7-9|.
TGTGCCAGCAGCTTAGGACTCTGGCAGTTCTTC
CASSLGLWQFF
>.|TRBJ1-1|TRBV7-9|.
TGTGCCAGCAGCTTCTCAGGCACGAACACTGAAGCTTTCTTT
CASSFSGTNTEAFF
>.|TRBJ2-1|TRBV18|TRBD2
TGTGCCAGCTCACCAGTCGTCCCCCCTGGACTAGCGGGGCGTATCTTCTCCTACAATGAGCAGTTCTTC
CASSPVVPPGLAGRIFSYNEQFF
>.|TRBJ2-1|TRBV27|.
TGTGCCAGCAGTTTATCGCTAGGGTACAATGAGCAGTTCTTC
CASSLSLGYNEQFF
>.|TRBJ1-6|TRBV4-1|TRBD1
TGCGCCAGCAGCCAAGGTCGAGACAGGGTCAAAGGAATTAATTCACCCCTCCACTTT
CASSQGRDRVKGINSPLHF
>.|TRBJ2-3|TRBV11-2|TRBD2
TGTGCCAGCCGGTTCGTAGGGCTAGCGGGAGATACGCAGTATTTT
CASRFVGLAGDTQYF
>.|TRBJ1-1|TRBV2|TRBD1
TGTGCCAGCAGTACAGGGGTTCGGGTCACTGAAGCTTTCTTT
CASSTGVRVTEAFF
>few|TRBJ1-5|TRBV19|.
TGTGCCAGTAGTATAATCAGGACCAATCAGCCCCAGCATTTT
CASSIIRTNQPQHF
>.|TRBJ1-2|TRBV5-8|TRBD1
TGTGCCAGCAGCATACTCCCGGGACAGGAGTACGGTGGCTACACCTTC
CASSILPGQEYGGYTF
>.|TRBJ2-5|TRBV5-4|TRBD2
TGTGCCAGCAGCTTGGGACTAGCGGGGGGGCACGAGACCCAGTACTTC
CASSLGLAGGHETQYF
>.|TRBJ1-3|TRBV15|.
TGTGCCACCAGCAGAAAGCGGGATCCCTCTGGAAACACCATATATTTT
CATSRKRDPSGNTIYF
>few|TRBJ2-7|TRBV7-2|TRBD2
TGTGCCAGCCGAATCGGGACTACAATTGCCTACGAGCAGTACTTC
CASRIGTTIAYEQYF
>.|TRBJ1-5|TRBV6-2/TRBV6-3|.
TGTGCCAGCAGTTTCCGGGACAAGAATCAGCCCCAGCATTTT
CASSFRDKNQPQHF
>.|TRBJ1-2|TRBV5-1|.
TGCGCCAGCAGCTTGGACCCGGGGTCGGGCTATGGCTACACCTTC
CASSLDPGSGYGYTF
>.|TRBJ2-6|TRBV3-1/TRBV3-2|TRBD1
TGTGCCAGCAGCCAAGTAGGGGGCGCGTATAGTTCCGGGGCCAACGTCCTGACTTTC
CASSQVGGAYSSGANVLTF
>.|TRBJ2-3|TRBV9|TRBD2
TGTGCCAGCAGCGTAGGTCCAGCGGGAGGTTCTAGCACAGATACGCAGTATTTT
CASSVGPAGGSSTDTQYF
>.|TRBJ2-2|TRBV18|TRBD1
TGTGCCAGCTCACCCACAGGGGACGGCACCGGGGAGCTGTTTTTT
CASSPTGDGTGELFF
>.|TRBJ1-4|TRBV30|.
TGTGCCTGGAGAGGAGGGGGGGTTCATAATGAAAAACTGTTTTTT
CAWRGGGVHNEKLFF
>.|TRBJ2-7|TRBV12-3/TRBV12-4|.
TGTGCCAGCAGCCTAGATGGGGGCGGGCAGTACTTC
CASSLDGGGQYF
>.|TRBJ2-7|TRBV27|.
TGTGCCAGCAGTCCTTTCACGACTGCCTCCGACGAGCAGTACTTC
CASSPFTTASDEQYF